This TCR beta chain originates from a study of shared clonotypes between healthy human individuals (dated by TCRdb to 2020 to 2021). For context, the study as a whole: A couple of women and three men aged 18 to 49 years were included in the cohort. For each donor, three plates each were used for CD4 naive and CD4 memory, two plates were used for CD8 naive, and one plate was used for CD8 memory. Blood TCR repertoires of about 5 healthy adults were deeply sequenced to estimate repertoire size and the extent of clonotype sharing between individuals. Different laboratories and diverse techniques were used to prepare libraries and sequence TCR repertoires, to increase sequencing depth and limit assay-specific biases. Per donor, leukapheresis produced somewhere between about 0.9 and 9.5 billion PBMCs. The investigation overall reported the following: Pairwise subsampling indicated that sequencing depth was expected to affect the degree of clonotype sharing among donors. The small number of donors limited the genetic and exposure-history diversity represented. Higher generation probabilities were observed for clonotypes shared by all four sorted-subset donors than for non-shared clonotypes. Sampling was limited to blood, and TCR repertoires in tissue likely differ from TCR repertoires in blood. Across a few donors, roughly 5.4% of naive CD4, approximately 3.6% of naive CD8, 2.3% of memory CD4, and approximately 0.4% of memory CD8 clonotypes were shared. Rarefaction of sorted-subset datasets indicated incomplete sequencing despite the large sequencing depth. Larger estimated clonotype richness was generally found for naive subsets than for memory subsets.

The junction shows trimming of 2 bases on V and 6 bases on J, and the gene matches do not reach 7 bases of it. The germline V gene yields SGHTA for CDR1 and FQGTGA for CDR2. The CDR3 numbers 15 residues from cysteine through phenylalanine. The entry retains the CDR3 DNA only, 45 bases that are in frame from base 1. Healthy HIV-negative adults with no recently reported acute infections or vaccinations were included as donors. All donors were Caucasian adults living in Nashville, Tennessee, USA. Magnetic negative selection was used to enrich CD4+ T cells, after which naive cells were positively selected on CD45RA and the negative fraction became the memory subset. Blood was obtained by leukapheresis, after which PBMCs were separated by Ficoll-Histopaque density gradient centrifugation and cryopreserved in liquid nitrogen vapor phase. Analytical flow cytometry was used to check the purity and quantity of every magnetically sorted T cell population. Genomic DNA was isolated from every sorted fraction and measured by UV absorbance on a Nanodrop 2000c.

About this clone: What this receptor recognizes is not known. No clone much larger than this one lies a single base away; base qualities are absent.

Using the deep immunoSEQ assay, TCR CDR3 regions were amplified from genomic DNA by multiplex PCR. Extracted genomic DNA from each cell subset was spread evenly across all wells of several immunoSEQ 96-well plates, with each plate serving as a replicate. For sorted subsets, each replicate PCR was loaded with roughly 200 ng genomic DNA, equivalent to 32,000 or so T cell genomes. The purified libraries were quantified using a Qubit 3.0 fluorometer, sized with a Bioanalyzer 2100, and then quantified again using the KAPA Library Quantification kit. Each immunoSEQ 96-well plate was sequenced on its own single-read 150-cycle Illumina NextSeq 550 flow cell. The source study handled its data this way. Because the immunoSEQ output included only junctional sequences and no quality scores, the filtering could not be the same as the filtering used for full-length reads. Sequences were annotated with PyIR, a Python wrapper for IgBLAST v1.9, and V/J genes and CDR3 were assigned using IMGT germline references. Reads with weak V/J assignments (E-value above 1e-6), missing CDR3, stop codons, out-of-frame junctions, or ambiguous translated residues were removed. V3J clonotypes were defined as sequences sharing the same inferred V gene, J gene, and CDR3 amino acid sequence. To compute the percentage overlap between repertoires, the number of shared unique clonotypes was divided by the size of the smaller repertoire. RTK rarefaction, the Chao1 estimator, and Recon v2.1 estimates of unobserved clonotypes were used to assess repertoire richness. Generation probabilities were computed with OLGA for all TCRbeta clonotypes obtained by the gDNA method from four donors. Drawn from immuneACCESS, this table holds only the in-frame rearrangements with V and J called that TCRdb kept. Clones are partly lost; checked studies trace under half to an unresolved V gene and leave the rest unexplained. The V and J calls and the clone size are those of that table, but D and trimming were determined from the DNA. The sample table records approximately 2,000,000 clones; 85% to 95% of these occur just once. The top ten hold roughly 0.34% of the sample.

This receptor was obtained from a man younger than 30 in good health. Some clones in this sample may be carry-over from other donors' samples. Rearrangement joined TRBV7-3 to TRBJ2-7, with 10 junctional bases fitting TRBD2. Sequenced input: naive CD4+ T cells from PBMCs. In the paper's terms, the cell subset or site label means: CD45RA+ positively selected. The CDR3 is CASSLGLAGVSEQYF. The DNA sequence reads TGTGCCAGCAGCTTAGGCCTAGCGGGAGTCTCCGAGCAGTACTTC.